Sequencing of this TCR beta chain was carried out in a study of blood T cell repertoires in COVID-19. About the research overall: Acute and convalescent COVID-19 samples came from the United States, Italy and Spain. Sources were T cells, B-cell-depleted T cells, or PBMCs; the material itself was cDNA or gDNA.

Exposed enrollees encountered a COVID-19 case at some point within 2 weeks before study entry. In the authors' methods: From reference gene primer amplification, estimates of nucleated cell counts were derived. TCRdb's table, derived via immunoSEQ multiplex PCR, lists solely in-frame clones and lacks some. For V, J and clone size, that table is used; D and trimming come from the DNA. The sample has about 260,000 clones, about 91% seen once. The V gene lost 7 bases and the J gene lost 0 bases, with 16 bases spanning the gap. Germline V gene data show CDR1 as MNHEY and CDR2 as SMNVEV (reference sequence). The CDR3 covers 16 residues.

The sample taken for sequencing was PBMCs or T cells enriched from blood (not recorded which). This TCR derives from a man in his forties who had been exposed to COVID-19. V is TRBV27 and J is TRBJ2-1; tentatively, D is TRBD2 (6 bases). CDR3: CASTSLRRGSYNEQFF. In DNA form, the CDR3 reads TGTGCCAGCACTTCACTCCGGAGGGGCTCCTACAATGAGCAGTTCTTC.